This T cell receptor beta chain was documented in a study of T cell responses to AZD1222 COVID-19 vaccine. Study-level information: Second-dose timings of about 4 or about 12 weeks were pooled. Study-level points and caveats: Regions 160-218 and 743-854 held dominance among vaccine-associated CD4 TCRs, which spanned spike. Repertoires were collected only later (after the peak T cell response had occurred).

Comments on this clone: Its antigen is currently unknown.

The data were produced by immunoSEQ multiplex PCR, yet TCRdb's version contains in-frame clones alone and is incomplete. The table records 92,000 or so clones, almost 90% of them present only once. The receptor comes from an adult in good health. The material sequenced was peripheral blood, taken on day 0 of AZD1222 vaccination.

CDR3 sequence: CATYPGAGETQYF. The CDR3 DNA reads as TGTGCCACCTACCCGGGGGCTGGGGAGACCCAGTACTTC. The V call is TRBV6-5, the J call TRBJ2-5; D tentatively reads TRBD1 or TRBD2 (6 bases each). This CDR3 contains 13 residues. Trimming took off 10 bases at V and 5 bases at J, with 17 bases between the two ends. Germline CDR1 reads MNHEY; CDR2 reads SVGAGI.